This T cell receptor beta chain was obtained from a study of breast tumors, draining lymph nodes, adjacent tissues. Study findings and constraints: The lymph node origin of tumor T cells was framed as consistent with a hypothesis, not demonstrated. Compared with basal-like, luminal-like tumors shared significantly more repertoire with nontumor tissue. Tumor TCR diversity was below lymph nodes but above nontumor tissue. The data were judged consistent with most tumor T cells coming from lymph node and expanding in tumor.

The lymph nodes were axillary draining lymph nodes from breast cancer patients. Comments on this clonotype: Antigen: not known.

TCRdb ran MiXCR on the multiplex PCR reads and lists one entry per CDR3 protein. The sample shows fewer than 140,000 distinct CDR3 sequences, about 29% of them seen only once. CDR1 and CDR2 from the germline V gene are MNHEY and SVGAGI. This CDR3 comprises 12 residues. Trimming cost V 7 bases and J 7 bases, with 11 bases left between them. The TCR comes from a female donor with breast cancer. Some clones in this sample may be carry-over from other donors' samples. The chain employs TRBV6-5 and TRBJ2-1; D unclear. Input material: axillary lymph node tissue. CDR3 DNA: TGTGCCAGCATAGTGGGTTTTAATGAGCAGTTCTTC. Its protein product is CASIVGFNEQFF.